A single sample gave rise to the 28 T cell receptor beta chains below, sequenced in a study of T cells expressing NK-cell markers. TCRdb reprocessed the 5' RACE reads, with one entry per CDR3 protein and no DNA. This table lists 300,000 to 500,000 distinct CDR3 sequences. Sample: blood T cells: a sorted CD56 or NKG2C T cell subset, CD4+ or CD8+ T cells, or bulk PBMC T cells (not recorded which). The receptors stem from a woman in her forties or fifties in good health.

The chain carries TRBV23-1 and TRBJ2-5; TCRdb calls TRBD1, which cannot be checked without DNA. TRBV23-1 is assigned to the ORF class and has an uncertain function. The CDR3 length is 14 residues. CDR3 loop: CASSQGGGVETQYF.

This rearrangement joins TRBV20-1 to TRBJ2-3; TCRdb picks TRBD2, but there is no DNA to check that call. Germline-derived CDR1 and CDR2 are DFQATT and SNEGSKA (reference sequence). This CDR3 is built from 12 residues. The CDR3 loop is CSARAGDRAQYF.

The chain joins TRBV29-1 to TRBJ2-2; there is no DNA to check the TCRdb D call of TRBD2. The CDR3 extends over 17 amino acids. CDR1 is SQVTM and CDR2 is ANQGSEA in the germline V gene. The CDR3 loop reads CSVAGTSGRAGTGELFF.

The V gene is TRBV12-3 or TRBV12-4, the J gene TRBJ1-5; without DNA, the TCRdb call of TRBD1 cannot be checked. The CDR3 is 15 amino acids. The CDR3 loop is CASSRDSHSNQPQHF.

This chain uses TRBV6-5 with TRBJ1-2; TCRdb's D gene call, TRBD1, goes unchecked for lack of DNA. From germline, CDR1 is MNHEY and CDR2 SVGAGI. CDR3 length: 14 amino acids. CDR3 residues: CASSYSQGPYGYTF.

This rearrangement joins TRBV30 to TRBJ2-1. Germline V gives CDR1 GTSNPN, CDR2 SVGIG (reference sequence). The CDR3 runs to 11 residues. CDR3 in amino acids: CAWSSLNEQFF. The variable domain in full, completed from reference TRBV30 and TRBJ2-1, reads SQTIHQWPATLVQPVGSPLSLECTVEGTSNPNLYWYRQAAGRGLQLLFYSVGIGQISSEVPQNLSASRPQDRQFILSSKKLLLSDSGFYLCAWSSLNEQFFGPGTRLTVL.

This chain connects TRBV11-3 to TRBJ2-1; the D gene TCRdb calls, TRBD1, cannot be checked with no DNA. The CDR3 length is 13 residues. Germline CDR1 is SGHNT and CDR2 is YENEEA. CDR3 loop: CASTPVQERPLVF.

The chain links TRBV12-3 or TRBV12-4 to TRBJ1-1; the D call from TCRdb, TRBD1, cannot be confirmed without DNA. The CDR3 loop spans 16 amino acids. The CDR3 reads CASTGGGRGVGAEAFF.

The chain uses TRBV5-1 and TRBJ2-2; the TCRdb D gene call, TRBD2, has no DNA to confirm it. CDR1 SGHRS and CDR2 YFSETQ come from the germline V gene. This CDR3 region has 17 residues. This CDR3 is CASSLLAGQPNTGELFF.

The chain has TRBV19 and TRBJ2-7. Germline CDR1 reads LNHDA; CDR2 reads SQIVND (reference sequence). The CDR3 runs 13 residues. CDR3 loop: CASSTQTGGEQYF.

The V gene is TRBV6-5, the J gene TRBJ2-1; no DNA is available, so the TRBD1 call from TCRdb remains unchecked. This CDR3 spans 18 amino acids. Germline CDR1 MNHEY, CDR2 SVGAGI. CDR3 sequence reads: CASSYGAGGARSYNEQFF.

The gene calls are TRBV5-6 and TRBJ2-1; TCRdb selects TRBD2, and the lack of DNA leaves this call unchecked. This CDR3 spans 17 amino acids. Germline V gives CDR1 SGHDT, CDR2 YYEEEE. The CDR3 sequence: CASSLQGLKGFGYEQFF. Filled out from reference TRBV5-6 and TRBJ2-1, the complete variable domain reads DAGVTQSPTHLIKTRGQQVTLRCSPKSGHDTVSWYQQALGQGPQFIFQYYEEEERQRGNFPDRFSGHQFPNYSSELNVNALLLGDSALYLCASSLQGLKGFGYEQFFGPGTRLTVL.

The CDR3: CASSHLVAGIKETQYF. This chain uses TRBV18 with TRBJ2-5; TCRdb returns TRBD2, unconfirmable since there is no DNA. Per the germline V gene, CDR1 is KGHSH and CDR2 is LQKENI. The CDR3 is 16 amino acids.

V and J are TRBV12-3 or TRBV12-4 and TRBJ1-6; TCRdb indicates TRBD1, and absent DNA this call remains unverified. The CDR3 consists of 14 residues. The CDR3 protein is CASSLNTGYSPLHF.

CDR3 sequence: CASSSRIGGGGELFF. The chain is built from TRBV7-2 and TRBJ2-2; TCRdb proposes TRBD2, but this gene call is untestable without DNA. Germline V gene data show CDR1 as SGHTA and CDR2 as FQGNSA. CDR3 length: 15 residues. The complete variable domain, with remaining parts taken from reference TRBV7-2 and TRBJ2-2, reads GAGVSQSPSNKVTEKGKDVELRCDPISGHTALYWYRQSLGQGLEFLIYFQGNSAPDKSGLPSDRFSAERTGGSVSTLTIQRTQQEDSAVYLCASSSRIGGGGELFFGEGSRLTVL.

This rearrangement joins TRBV5-8 to TRBJ1-1. Germline V gives CDR1 SGHTS, CDR2 YDEGEE. This CDR3 has 13 amino acids. This chain's CDR3 is CASTFGVNTEAFF.

The J gene is TRBJ2-1, the V gene TRBV4-1; without DNA, the TCRdb call of TRBD1 cannot be checked. In germline, CDR1 is MGHRA, CDR2 YSYEKL. The CDR3 length is 13 residues. The CDR3 region is CASRWTGDNEQFF.

This chain connects TRBV7-8 to TRBJ2-1; TCRdb reports TRBD2, a call that lacks DNA to check it against. Germline V gene lookup returns CDR1 SGHVS and CDR2 FQNEAQ. This CDR3 region has 15 residues. CDR3 region: CASSPKRETLLEQFF.

The rearrangement links TRBV29-1 to TRBJ1-6. Germline CDR1 SQVTM, CDR2 ANQGSEA. The CDR3 has 13 amino acids. CDR3 protein: CSVGYEYNSPLHF.

This chain connects TRBV4-2 to TRBJ2-7; without DNA, the TCRdb call of TRBD2 cannot be checked. The CDR3 extends over 15 amino acids. Germline values: CDR1 LGHNA, CDR2 YNFKEQ. The CDR3: CASSQGREGLNEQYF.

The rearrangement joins TRBV12-3 or TRBV12-4 to TRBJ1-2. The CDR3 runs 17 residues. CDR3 residues: CASSFGRRAVANYGYTF.

The CDR3 protein is CASSLRGGSADTQYF. This sequence joins TRBV7-6 and TRBJ2-3. Germline V gives CDR1 SGHVS, CDR2 FNYEAQ. The CDR3 is 15 amino acids.

This rearrangement joins TRBV5-1 to TRBJ2-3. This CDR3 is 14 amino acids long. The germline CDR1 and CDR2 sequences are SGHRS and YFSETQ. The CDR3 here is CASSLPGSTDTQYF.

The chain uses TRBV9 and TRBJ2-7; the TRBD2 assignment by TCRdb is unverifiable without DNA. This CDR3 is 11 amino acids long. Germline V gives CDR1 SGDLS, CDR2 YYNGEE. The CDR3 spells CASTRVGGLYF.

This chain uses TRBV7-2 with TRBJ2-1; TCRdb returns TRBD2, unconfirmable since there is no DNA. CDR1 is SGHTA and CDR2 is FQGNSA in the germline V gene. This CDR3 is 15 amino acids long. The CDR3 protein is CASSLGVAGEAEQFF.

The chain employs TRBV27 and TRBJ2-2; TCRdb gives TRBD2 as the D gene, but with no DNA this cannot be confirmed. Germline values: CDR1 MNHEY, CDR2 SMNVEV (reference sequence). The CDR3 has 14 residues. CDR3 sequence: CASQRERIPGELFF.

This chain links TRBV14 with TRBJ2-4; the D call of TRBD2 rests on TCRdb alone, since no DNA is present to check it. The germline CDR1 and CDR2 sequences are SGHDN and FVKESK. The CDR3 totals 18 residues. CDR3 protein: CASSQAGSGRRAKNIQYF.

This chain links TRBV10-3 with TRBJ2-6; TCRdb proposes TRBD1, but this gene call is untestable without DNA. From germline, CDR1 is ENHRY and CDR2 SYGVKD. The CDR3 runs to 19 residues. The CDR3 loop reads CAISAAGTGAGSGANVLTF.